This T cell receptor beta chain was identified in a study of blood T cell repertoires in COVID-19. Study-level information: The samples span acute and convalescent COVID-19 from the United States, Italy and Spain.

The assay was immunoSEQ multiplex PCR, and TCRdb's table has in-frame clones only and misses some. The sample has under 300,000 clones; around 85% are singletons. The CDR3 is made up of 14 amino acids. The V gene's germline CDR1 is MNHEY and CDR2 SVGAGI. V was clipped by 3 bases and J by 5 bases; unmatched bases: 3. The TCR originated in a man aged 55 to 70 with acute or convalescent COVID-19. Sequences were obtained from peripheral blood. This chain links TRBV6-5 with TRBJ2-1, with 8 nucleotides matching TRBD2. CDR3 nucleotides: TGTGCCAGCAGTTATGACGGGAGGGACAATGAGCAGTTCTTC. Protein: CASSYDGRDNEQFF.